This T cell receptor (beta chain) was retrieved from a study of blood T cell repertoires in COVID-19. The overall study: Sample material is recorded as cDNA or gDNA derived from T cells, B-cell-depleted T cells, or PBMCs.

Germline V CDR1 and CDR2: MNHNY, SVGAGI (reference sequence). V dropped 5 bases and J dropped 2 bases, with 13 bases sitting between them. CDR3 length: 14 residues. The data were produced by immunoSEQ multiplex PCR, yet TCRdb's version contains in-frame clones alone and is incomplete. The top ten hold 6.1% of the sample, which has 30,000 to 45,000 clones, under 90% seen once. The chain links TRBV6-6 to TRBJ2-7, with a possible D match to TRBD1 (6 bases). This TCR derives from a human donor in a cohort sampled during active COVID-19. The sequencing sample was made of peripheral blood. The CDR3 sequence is CASSGTGSAYEQYF. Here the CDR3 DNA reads TGTGCCAGCAGTGGTACAGGGTCAGCCTACGAGCAGTACTTC.